What follows describes a single T cell receptor beta chain. Profiled with immunoSEQ multiplex PCR; TCRdb holds only in-frame clones, not every one. This table holds about 230,000 clones, around 80% found once. This sample is part of a study of blood T cell repertoires in COVID-19. As for the study in general: The samples span acute and convalescent COVID-19 from the United States, Italy and Spain. From T cells, B-cell-depleted T cells, or PBMCs came the material, which was cDNA or gDNA.

This receptor was identified in an elderly woman with active or convalescent COVID-19. Sequencing input: peripheral blood.

CDR3 DNA: TGTGCCATCAGCGACTTCGGGAGGTATCAGCCCCAGCATTTT. It translates to CAISDFGRYQPQHF. V is TRBV10-3 and J is TRBJ1-5; D not certain. Trimming shortened V by 6 bases and J by 5 bases, and 14 bases separated the two germline ends. There are 14 residues in the CDR3. The V gene's germline CDR1 is ENHRY and CDR2 SYGVKD.